The rows below give T cell receptor beta chains drawn from one sample of a study of healthy donors' naive CD4 and CD8 T cells. From the reads, TCRdb called clonotypes with MiXCR, one entry per CDR3 protein. The repertoire includes around 180,000 distinct CDR3 sequences, over 60% of them detected once, and roughly 2.4% sits in the top ten. Sequences were obtained from naive CD4+ and CD8+ T cells sorted from blood, pooled from several donors. These receptors originate from a pool of human donors in good health; the sample pools cells from several healthy donors. The CDR3 runs from the conserved cysteine through the conserved F or W. The order of the fields is clone size, J gene, D gene, V gene, CDR3 DNA, CDR3 protein. A D gene is named only where the DNA matches it firmly. A clone size is listed for some rows: how often the clone was seen (once, few, many), or a class if it is expanded.

.	TRBJ2-1	.	TRBV29-1	TGCAGCGTTGAGGGACTGCCGTCCAATGAGCAGTTCTTC	CSVEGLPSNEQFF
.	TRBJ1-2	.	TRBV27	TGTGCCAGCGGTCAGACCGGGACGGGTAACTATGGCTACACCTTC	CASGQTGTGNYGYTF
.	TRBJ2-7	.	TRBV29-1	TGCAGCGTTGAAGGCAGAGGAGACGAGCGGTACTTC	CSVEGRGDERYF
.	TRBJ2-7	TRBD1	TRBV29-1	TGCAGCGTTGATGGGACAGGAGAGCAGTACTTC	CSVDGTGEQYF
.	TRBJ1-1	TRBD1	TRBV19	TGTGCCAGTAGTAAACGGACAGGGGCACTGAACACTGAAGCTTTCTTT	CASSKRTGALNTEAFF
once	TRBJ1-1	.	TRBV13	TGTGCCAGCAGCGGGGGGTACATGAACACTGAAGCTTTCTTT	CASSGGYMNTEAFF
once	TRBJ2-7	.	TRBV27	TGTGCCAGCAGTCCCTCGGGACCACTCGGCTACGGCGAGCAGTACTTC	CASSPSGPLGYGEQYF
few	TRBJ2-5	.	TRBV29-1	TGCAGCGTTGCCAGGGGCGGTGAGACCCAGTACTTC	CSVARGGETQYF
.	TRBJ2-7	TRBD2	TRBV29-1	TGCAGCGTGGACCGACTAGCGGGAGTGGGGCTTCGAGAGCAGTACTTC	CSVDRLAGVGLREQYF
.	TRBJ1-1	.	TRBV29-1	TGCAGCGTTGTTACTCGTCAGGGCTTT	CSVVTRQGF
.	TRBJ1-5	.	TRBV6-5	TGTGCCAGCAGTTACTCGAATCAGGGCAATCAGCCCCAGCATTTT	CASSYSNQGNQPQHF
.	TRBJ1-2	.	TRBV19	TGTGCCAGTACCACGGGGCCGGGACGAGTAGAGGCTGGCTACACCTTC	CASTTGPGRVEAGYTF
.	TRBJ2-7	.	TRBV29-1	TGCAGCGTTTCTAGAAGATTGGATCACGGGCAGTACTTC	CSVSRRLDHGQYF
.	TRBJ1-5	.	TRBV19	TGTGCCAGTAGTACTAGGGGGGATCAGCCTCAGCATTTT	CASSTRGDQPQHF
.	TRBJ2-1	.	TRBV5-5	TGTGCCAGCAGCCCCCTGAATTCCCCCGATGAGCAGTTCTTC	CASSPLNSPDEQFF
.	TRBJ2-3	.	TRBV12-3/TRBV12-4	TGTGCCAGCAGTTTCATAGTAGGCGGTCAGAGCACAGATACGCAGTATTTT	CASSFIVGGQSTDTQYF
once	TRBJ1-5	.	TRBV27	TGTGCCAGCAGTTTCCCGAAGCGGTCGCTAGGAAGCAATCAGCCCCAGCATTTT	CASSFPKRSLGSNQPQHF
few	TRBJ2-3	TRBD2	TRBV29-1	TGCAGCGTCGCGGGAGGACCGGGGGATACGCAGTATTTT	CSVAGGPGDTQYF
.	TRBJ2-3	.	TRBV29-1	TGCAGCGTTGAAGATCGACTCCTCGAGCATACGCAGTATTTT	CSVEDRLLEHTQYF
few	TRBJ1-2	.	TRBV24-1	TGTGCCACCAGTGACCCTACACCGCCCTATGGCTACACCTTC	CATSDPTPPYGYTF
.	TRBJ2-7	.	TRBV5-4	TGTGCCAGCAGCTTGTCGGGAGTCATGAACGAGCAGTACTTC	CASSLSGVMNEQYF
once	TRBJ2-1	TRBD1	TRBV29-1	TGCAGCGTTGATGGGACAGATATCTACAATGAGCAGTTCTTC	CSVDGTDIYNEQFF
.	TRBJ1-4	TRBD1	TRBV6-5	TGTGCCAGCAGTTACTCTACAGGGGTGGATGAAAAACTGTTTTTT	CASSYSTGVDEKLFF
.	TRBJ2-7	.	TRBV27	TGTGCCAGCAGTTTATTCGCACCTCCCTACGAGCAGTACTTC	CASSLFAPPYEQYF
.	TRBJ2-7	.	TRBV19	TGTGCCACCTCGGACGGGTTCTACGAGCAGTACTTC	CATSDGFYEQYF
.	TRBJ2-1	.	TRBV29-1	TGCAGCGTTGTGGGGGACTACAATGAGCAGTTCTTC	CSVVGDYNEQFF
.	TRBJ2-2	.	TRBV7-2	TGTGCCAGCAGCCCGCGAAGAAAGGTTGAAGAGCTGTTTTTT	CASSPRRKVEELFF
.	TRBJ2-7	TRBD2	TRBV6-5	TGTGCCAGCAGTCCTACTAGCGGAACTCCCTACGAGCAGTACTTC	CASSPTSGTPYEQYF
few	TRBJ2-7	TRBD1	TRBV29-1	TGCAGCGCTAAGACAGGGCCTACCTACGAGCAGTACTTC	CSAKTGPTYEQYF
.	TRBJ2-1	.	TRBV29-1	TGCAGCGTTGAAGGGGCCGTCGGCAATAGAACGAATACCTACAATGAGCAGTTCTTC	CSVEGAVGNRTNTYNEQFF
.	TRBJ1-2	.	TRBV7-8	TGTGCCAGCAGCTTAGGGACCCTGGACGCATATGGCTACACCTTC	CASSLGTLDAYGYTF
.	TRBJ2-7	.	TRBV6-2/TRBV6-3	TGTGCCAGCAGTTACTCGACGACGGGGTTTGGTCGCTACGAGCAGTACTTC	CASSYSTTGFGRYEQYF
.	TRBJ2-7	.	TRBV15	TGTGCCACCAGCAGCCGGGACTTAAGCTCCTACGAGCAGTACTTC	CATSSRDLSSYEQYF
.	TRBJ2-1	TRBD2	TRBV7-8	TGTGCCAGCAGCCCCCGGACTAGCGGGAGCTCCTACAATGAGCAGTTCTTC	CASSPRTSGSSYNEQFF
.	TRBJ1-2	TRBD1	TRBV29-1	TGCAGCGTTGGGCGGGTCGGGACAGTCTCGGGCTACACCTTC	CSVGRVGTVSGYTF